This is a list of T cell receptor beta chains from one sample in a study of T cells in Graves' hyperthyroidism and ophthalmopathy. TCRdb passed the multiplex PCR reads through MiXCR, listing each CDR3 protein once. Here the sample spans hundreds of thousands of distinct CDR3 sequences, 14% being singletons. Sequencing used blood. All receptors derive from a woman under 30 with Graves' hyperthyroidism. The CDR3 runs from the conserved cysteine through the conserved F or W. The order of the fields is D gene, clone size, V gene, J gene, CDR3 protein, CDR3 DNA. The D gene is left open where the match is weak. A clone size is listed for some rows: how often the clone was seen (once, few, many), or a class if it is expanded.

.	few	TRBV4-3	TRBJ2-7	CASSRGLTGRVYEQYF	TGCGCCAGCAGCCGGGGGCTAACAGGGCGCGTCTACGAGCAGTACTTC
.	.	TRBV20-1	TRBJ2-2	CSARGPLNTGELFF	TGCAGTGCTAGGGGCCCTCTAAATACCGGGGAGCTGTTTTTT
TRBD1	few	TRBV29-1	TRBJ2-6	CSVRDRGSSSGANVLTF	TGCAGCGTCCGGGACAGGGGCTCAAGCTCTGGGGCCAACGTCCTGACTTTC
.	.	TRBV20-1	TRBJ1-1	CSARRQAAEAFF	TGCAGTGCCCGACGCCAGGCCGCTGAAGCTTTCTTT
.	few	TRBV29-1	TRBJ2-7	CSVEAVGEQYF	TGCAGCGTTGAAGCGGTTGGGGAGCAGTACTTC
TRBD1	.	TRBV20-1	TRBJ1-5	CSASRGRMGNQPQHF	TGCAGTGCTAGCAGGGGGCGCATGGGCAATCAGCCCCAGCATTTT
.	few	TRBV6-2/TRBV6-3	TRBJ1-4	CASSYLRTIRGGEKLFF	TGTGCCAGCAGTTACTTGAGGACGATAAGAGGAGGTGAAAAACTGTTTTTT
TRBD1	many	TRBV6-5	TRBJ1-4	CASSYSRGLIEKLFF	TGTGCCAGCAGTTACTCCAGGGGGCTGATCGAAAAACTGTTTTTT
TRBD1	many	TRBV20-1	TRBJ2-7	CSAARDSSYEQYF	TGCAGTGCTGCCCGGGACAGCTCCTACGAGCAGTACTTC
.	many	TRBV6-1	TRBJ2-1	CASSEDLGPNPGYNEQFF	TGTGCCAGCAGTGAAGATCTGGGACCGAACCCGGGGTACAATGAGCAGTTCTTC
.	.	TRBV6-6	TRBJ1-1	CASSYGRTEAFF	TGTGCCAGCAGTTACGGGCGCACTGAAGCTTTCTTT
.	many	TRBV11-2	TRBJ2-7	CASSPNRAGGGEQYF	TGTGCCAGCAGTCCTAATCGGGCAGGGGGAGGCGAGCAGTACTTC
.	.	TRBV6-1	TRBJ1-6	CASSSGAGNSPLHF	TGTGCCAGCAGTTCCGGGGCCGGGAATTCACCCCTCCACTTT
.	few	TRBV6-1	TRBJ1-1	CASSAGTKNTEAFF	TGTGCCAGCAGCGCCGGGACTAAGAACACTGAAGCTTTCTTT
.	few	TRBV10-2	TRBJ1-3	CASRSGSFGNTIYF	TGCGCCAGCCGTTCAGGTTCTTTTGGAAACACCATATATTTT
.	many	TRBV7-9	TRBJ2-3	CASSSLGGTTLRDTQYF	TGTGCCAGCAGCTCCTTGGGGGGAACCACCCTCAGGGATACGCAGTATTTT
.	few	TRBV19	TRBJ1-2	CASMSGAGAGGYTF	TGTGCCAGTATGAGCGGCGCGGGCGCGGGAGGCTACACCTTC
.	many	TRBV20-1	TRBJ1-1	CSARDPRKNTEAFF	TGCAGTGCTAGAGATCCCCGGAAGAACACTGAAGCTTTCTTT
.	many	TRBV28	TRBJ2-7	CATSTGQWSNEQYF	TGTGCCACCTCGACCGGACAGTGGTCTAACGAGCAGTACTTC
TRBD1	many	TRBV7-2	TRBJ2-7	CASSQRDSVSYEQYF	TGTGCCAGCAGCCAACGGGACAGCGTCTCCTACGAGCAGTACTTC
TRBD1	many	TRBV6-2/TRBV6-3	TRBJ2-1	CASSWTTGVFDEQFF	TGTGCCAGCAGTTGGACGACAGGGGTTTTCGATGAGCAGTTCTTC
.	many	TRBV7-9	TRBJ2-7	CASSYDSRPEQYF	TGTGCCAGCAGCTACGACAGTAGGCCCGAGCAGTACTTC
.	many	TRBV11-3	TRBJ2-1	CASSPSAEWNEQFF	TGTGCCAGCAGCCCTAGCGCGGAGTGGAATGAGCAGTTCTTC
.	.	TRBV2	TRBJ1-1	CASSGGAGNTEAFF	TGTGCCAGCAGTGGGGGGGCAGGGAACACTGAAGCTTTCTTT
.	.	TRBV7-9	TRBJ1-1	CASSPVDAEAFF	TGTGCCAGCAGCCCCGTGGACGCCGAAGCTTTCTTT
TRBD2	many	TRBV11-2	TRBJ2-7	CASSLRSVRSSGGSSYEQYF	TGTGCCAGCAGCTTAAGGTCGGTGAGGTCTAGCGGAGGAAGCTCCTACGAGCAGTACTTC
.	many	TRBV5-1	TRBJ2-7	CASSYLATDSYEQYF	TGCGCCAGCAGCTACTTGGCCACGGACTCCTACGAGCAGTACTTC
.	many	TRBV28	TRBJ2-7	CATQQPGIGYEQYF	TGTGCCACCCAGCAACCAGGGATCGGCTACGAGCAGTACTTC
.	.	TRBV28	TRBJ2-3	CASTPPGRRSSTDTQYF	TGTGCCAGCACCCCTCCAGGCAGGCGATCTAGCACAGATACGCAGTATTTT
TRBD1	many	TRBV20-1	TRBJ2-7	CSAYRDSLLVEQYF	TGCAGTGCCTACCGGGACAGCCTATTAGTCGAGCAGTACTTC
.	.	TRBV19	TRBJ2-1	CASSIAGTYNEQFF	TGTGCCAGTAGTATTGCTGGGACCTACAATGAGCAGTTCTTC
.	few	TRBV2	TRBJ1-3	CASSHRDSGNTIYF	TGTGCCAGCAGTCACAGGGACTCTGGAAACACCATATATTTT
TRBD2	many	TRBV6-1	TRBJ2-1	CASTRGGRASHEQFF	TGTGCCAGCACCCGCGGAGGGAGGGCCTCCCATGAGCAGTTCTTC
.	.	TRBV19	TRBJ2-5	CASSTLEGGKVTQYF	TGTGCCAGTAGTACCCTCGAGGGGGGCAAGGTGACCCAGTACTTC
.	few	TRBV20-1	TRBJ2-7	CSARSPQGYEQYF	TGCAGTGCTAGGAGCCCACAGGGCTACGAGCAGTACTTC
TRBD1	many	TRBV20-1	TRBJ2-5	CSAPGTDRKTQYF	TGCAGTGCGCCTGGGACAGATCGTAAGACCCAGTACTTC
.	.	TRBV9	TRBJ2-1	CASSVAADSSYNEQFF	TGTGCCAGCAGCGTAGCGGCGGACAGCTCCTACAATGAGCAGTTCTTC
.	many	TRBV28	TRBJ2-4	CASRPYQGTLAKNIQYF	TGTGCCAGCAGGCCGTATCAGGGGACACTAGCCAAAAACATTCAGTACTTC
.	many	TRBV18	TRBJ2-5	CASSPEETQYF	TGTGCCAGCTCACCGGAAGAGACCCAGTACTTC
TRBD2	many	TRBV6-5	TRBJ2-2	CASSYSSGRAGTGELFF	TGTGCCAGCAGTTACAGTAGCGGGAGGGCAGGCACCGGGGAGCTGTTTTTT
.	few	TRBV6-7	TRBJ1-2	CASSYLRGDGHGYTF	TGTGCCAGCAGTTACCTTCGGGGAGACGGTCACGGCTACACCTTC
TRBD1	many	TRBV10-3	TRBJ2-7	CAISVGQGTYEQYF	TGTGCCATCAGTGTGGGACAGGGCACCTACGAGCAGTACTTC
.	many	TRBV28	TRBJ1-4	CASSSGRDEKLFF	TGTGCCAGCAGTTCGGGGCGAGATGAAAAACTGTTTTTT
.	many	TRBV6-1	TRBJ2-5	CASSEGAAQETQYF	TGTGCCAGCAGTGAAGGGGCAGCCCAAGAGACCCAGTACTTC
.	.	TRBV9	TRBJ2-1	CASTQTTGIYNEQFF	TGTGCCAGCACCCAAACCACAGGGATCTACAATGAGCAGTTCTTC
TRBD1	many	TRBV18	TRBJ2-7	CASSPGTGGYEQYF	TGTGCCAGCAGCCCCGGGACAGGGGGCTACGAGCAGTACTTC
.	.	TRBV10-2	TRBJ2-7	CASSPGILHEQYF	TGCGCCAGCAGTCCAGGGATCCTCCACGAGCAGTACTTC